The sequence of this T cell receptor (beta chain) was determined in a study of blood T cells in healthy people across ages. Points from the study as a whole: The unsorted PBMCs prevented any conclusive comparison of naive versus antigen-experienced cells.

After removal of 0 bases from V and 2 bases from J, the junction contained 6 bases not matched to a gene. The CDR3 runs to 18 residues. Looked up from germline, CDR1 is SGHVS and CDR2 is FQNEAQ. As to this clonotype: Its antigen is still unknown.

The second PCR ran about 6 to 11 cycles with a sample-barcoded 5' primer and J-beta primers. Every molecule of cDNA carried a tag from a template-switch adaptor with 12 random nucleotides. TCRdb re-analysed the 5' RACE reads in MiXCR, keeping a single row per CDR3 protein. In the table there are 710,000 or so distinct CDR3 sequences, about 20% of which are singletons. This chain links TRBV7-8 with TRBJ2-3; TRBD2 matches at 12 bases. The sample consisted of blood. This clonotype was sampled from a man between 65 and 79 years old in good health. Here the CDR3 DNA reads TGTGCCAGCAGCTTAGCAAAACTAGCGGGGGGCCCCACAGATACGCAGTATTTT. Translated, it gives CASSLAKLAGGPTDTQYF.